The 8 T cell receptor beta chains in this list originate from one sample, sequenced in a study of CD8 T cells in Susac syndrome. After extraction with the RNeasy kit, about 0.45 to 1 ug of the RNA was reverse transcribed using random hexamers. TCRdb called the immunoSEQ multiplex PCR reads again in MiXCR, with one record for every CDR3 protein. This table holds around 130,000 distinct CDR3 sequences, 85% to 95% found once. Sequenced: CD4+ T cells from PBMCs. The receptors here all came from a human donor with multiple sclerosis.

The chain couples TRBV2 to TRBJ2-3, with 10 bases aligning to TRBD1. The trim removed 6 bases at V and 2 bases at J, leaving 5 bases unmatched. Per the germline V gene, CDR1 is SNHLY and CDR2 is FYNNEI. The CDR3 extends over 15 amino acids. The CDR3 loop reads CASREDRGNTDTQYF. The CDR3 DNA is TGTGCCAGCAGGGAGGACAGGGGGAACACAGATACGCAGTATTTT.

The chain recombines TRBV6-1 with TRBJ2-2; 11 bases fit TRBD2. V lost 4 bases, J lost 7 bases, and 8 bases stayed unmatched. Germline CDR1 MNHNS, CDR2 SASEGT. The CDR3 length is 16 residues. CDR3 nucleotides: TGTGCCAGCAGTGCCCTTAGCGGGGGGGCCGACGGGGAGCTGTTTTTT. This encodes CASSALSGGADGELFF.

The CDR3 reads CASSRGQTTGELFF. The CDR3 DNA sequence: TGTGCCAGCAGCAGGGGACAGACCACCGGGGAGCTGTTTTTT. The V call is TRBV5-6, the J call TRBJ2-2, with TRBD1 identical over 7 bases. The CDR3 spans 14 residues. CDR1 is SGHDT and CDR2 is YYEEEE in the germline V gene. Trimming at V came to 4 bases and at J to 4 bases, leaving 4 bases not matched to a gene.

The chain is built from TRBV3-1 and TRBJ2-7; 8 bases align to TRBD1. Germline loops: CDR1 LGHDT, CDR2 YNNKEL (reference sequence). V lost 0 bases, J lost 7 bases, and 8 bases stayed unmatched. CDR3 length equals 15 residues. CDR3 bases: TGTGCCAGCAGCCAAGATCGCCAGGGGGCAAGGGAGCAGTACTTC. Its translation: CASSQDRQGAREQYF.

The V and J genes are TRBV9 and TRBJ2-1, with 9 bases aligning to TRBD2. The CDR3 is 15 amino acids. Looked up from germline, CDR1 is SGDLS and CDR2 is YYNGEE. V lost 2 bases, J lost 5 bases, and 5 bases stayed unmatched. The CDR3 is CASSVISGSHNEQFF. CDR3 DNA: TGTGCCAGCAGCGTTATTAGCGGGAGCCACAATGAGCAGTTCTTC.

This chain uses TRBV2 with TRBJ2-3; TRBD2 agrees at 12 bases. Losses at the gene ends were 7 bases for V and 4 bases for J; bases not matched to a gene: 3. CDR3 length: 14 residues. The germline CDR1 and CDR2 sequences are SNHLY and FYNNEI. The CDR3 DNA is TGTGCCAGCACTCGGACTAGCGGGGCAGATACGCAGTATTTT. It encodes CASTRTSGADTQYF. The whole variable domain, filled in from reference TRBV2 and TRBJ2-3, reads EPEVTQTPSHQVTQMGQEVILRCVPISNHLYFYWYRQILGQKVEFLVSFYNNEISEKSEIFDDQFSVERPDGSNFTLKIRSTKLEDSAMYFCASTRTSGADTQYFGPGTRLTVL.

The chain employs TRBV29-1 and TRBJ2-7; D perhaps matches TRBD2 (6 bases). The CDR3 runs 12 residues. Germline V lookup: CDR1 SQVTM, CDR2 ANQGSEA. Trimming pared 5 bases from V and 2 bases from J, leaving 10 bases between. DNA for the CDR3: TGCAGCGTTCGGGACTGGACCTACGAGCAGTACTTC. Its protein is CSVRDWTYEQYF.

The genes are TRBV3-1 and TRBJ1-2; no clear D gene. Per germline, CDR1 LGHDT and CDR2 YNNKEL (reference sequence). Trimming left V 5 bases short and J 4 bases short, with 8 bases between. This CDR3 region has 12 residues. CDR3 protein: CASSRGLYGYTF. The CDR3, as DNA: TGTGCCAGCAGCAGAGGACTCTATGGCTACACCTTC.